The 8 T cell receptor beta chains in this list originate from one sample, sequenced in a study of T cell changes during pregnancy in multiple sclerosis. The repertoire was sequenced with immunoSEQ multiplex PCR; TCRdb's copy has only in-frame clones and lacks some. The data contain about 64,000 clones, about 96% of them singletons. Material: CD8+ T cells from peripheral blood mononuclear cells, obtained after pregnancy. These receptors came from a female donor with multiple sclerosis, enrolled in a pregnancy study.

The chain joins TRBV30 to TRBJ2-1; 13 nucleotides match TRBD2. J lost 9 bases, V lost 1 base, and 3 bases had no gene match. CDR3 length equals 14 residues. CDR1 and CDR2 from the germline V gene are GTSNPN and SVGIG (reference sequence). CDR3 bases: TGTGCCTGGAGTGGAGGACTAGCGGGAGCTGAGCAGTTCTTC. This codes for CAWSGGLAGAEQFF.

V is TRBV5-1 and J is TRBJ2-2; 9 bases are a match to TRBD1. The CDR3 contains 16 residues. The trim removed 4 bases at V and 0 bases at J, leaving 4 bases unmatched. Germline V CDR1 and CDR2: SGHRS, YFSETQ. CDR3 sequence: CASSTRQGANTGELFF. The CDR3 nucleotides are TGCGCCAGCAGCACCCGACAGGGGGCGAACACCGGGGAGCTGTTTTTT.

This chain links TRBV6-1 with TRBJ2-5; no firm D call. Between the trimmed V and J ends, which lost 4 bases and 4 bases, there was a span of 10 bases. Germline V gene sequence: CDR1 MNHNS, CDR2 SASEGT. The CDR3 extends over 13 amino acids. Written as DNA, the CDR3 is TGTGCCAGCAGTGTCGAGAGAGGAGAGACCCAGTACTTC. Residues: CASSVERGETQYF.

The CDR3 sequence is CASSPRQGGLYEAFF. CDR3 in DNA: TGTGCCAGCAGCCCAAGACAGGGGGGCCTTTATGAAGCTTTCTTT. V usage is TRBV7-2 and J usage is TRBJ1-1; 9 nucleotides agree with TRBD1. The CDR3 is 15 amino acids. V was pared by 5 bases and J by 7 bases, with 11 bases of the junction left unmatched. CDR1 is SGHTA, CDR2 FQGNSA, per germline.

The rearrangement joins TRBV28 to TRBJ1-1; D not resolved. With 5 bases removed from V and 2 bases from J, the gap between germline ends came to 6 bases. CDR1 and CDR2 (germline): MDHEN, SYDVKM. CDR3 size: 12 residues. CDR3 bases: TGTGCCAGCAGTCCCTATAACACTGAAGCTTTCTTT. Translation: CASSPYNTEAFF.

The V and J genes are TRBV7-9 and TRBJ1-3, with D possibly being TRBD1 (5 bases). V lost 8 bases, J lost 0 bases, and 11 bases lay in between. The CDR3 length is 14 residues. Germline lookup yields CDR1 SEHNR and CDR2 FQNEAQ (reference sequence). The CDR3 loop reads CASGDSSSGNTIYF. The CDR3 DNA reads TGTGCCAGCGGGGACTCGAGCTCTGGAAACACCATATATTTT.

The gene calls are TRBV6-6 and TRBJ2-1, with a tentative D call TRBD2 (5 bases). The germline gives CDR1 MNHNY, CDR2 SVGAGI (reference sequence). Trimming left V 2 bases short and J 1 base short, with 9 bases between. The CDR3 consists of 15 residues. The CDR3 DNA reads TGTGCCAGCAGTTACGGGAGCCAGTCCTACAATGAGCAGTTCTTC. It translates to CASSYGSQSYNEQFF.

The rearrangement joins TRBV5-1 to TRBJ2-2, with 7 bases identical to TRBD2. V dropped 5 bases and J dropped 3; count of bases not matched to a gene: 7. The CDR3 sequence is 15 residues long. Per the germline V gene, CDR1 is SGHRS and CDR2 is YFSETQ. CDR3 in DNA: TGCGCCAGCAGTGGGGGGGAGGGTCACACCGGGGAGCTGTTTTTT. Protein: CASSGGEGHTGELFF.